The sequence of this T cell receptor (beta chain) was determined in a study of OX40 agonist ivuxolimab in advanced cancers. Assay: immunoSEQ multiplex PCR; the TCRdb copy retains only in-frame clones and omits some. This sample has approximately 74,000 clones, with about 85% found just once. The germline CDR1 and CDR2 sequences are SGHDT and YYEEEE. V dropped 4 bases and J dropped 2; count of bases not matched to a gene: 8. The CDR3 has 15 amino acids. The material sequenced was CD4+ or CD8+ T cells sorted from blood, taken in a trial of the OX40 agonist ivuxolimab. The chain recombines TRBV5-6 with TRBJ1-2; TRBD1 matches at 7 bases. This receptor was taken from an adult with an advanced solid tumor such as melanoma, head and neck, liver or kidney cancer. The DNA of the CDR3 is TGTGCCAGCAGCCCTTCGACAGGGAGAAACTATGGCTACACCTTC. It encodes CASSPSTGRNYGYTF.